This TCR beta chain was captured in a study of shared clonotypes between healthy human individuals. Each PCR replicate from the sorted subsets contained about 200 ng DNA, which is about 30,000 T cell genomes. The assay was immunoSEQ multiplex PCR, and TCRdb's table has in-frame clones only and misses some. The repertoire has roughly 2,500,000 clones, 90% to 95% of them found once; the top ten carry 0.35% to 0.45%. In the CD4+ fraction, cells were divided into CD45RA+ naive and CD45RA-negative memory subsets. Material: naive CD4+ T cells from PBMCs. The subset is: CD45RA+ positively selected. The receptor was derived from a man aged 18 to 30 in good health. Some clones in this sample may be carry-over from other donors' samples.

CDR3 amino acids: CASSQGDRGPDTQYF. The CDR3 DNA reads as TGCGCCAGCAGCCAGGGGGACAGGGGGCCAGATACGCAGTATTTT. The V and J genes are TRBV5-1 and TRBJ2-3; 12 nucleotides match TRBD1. Trimming took 4 bases from V and 4 from J; bases not matched to a gene: 4. The CDR3 is 15 amino acids. The V gene's germline CDR1 is SGHRS and CDR2 YFSETQ. The full variable domain, its missing parts supplied by reference TRBV5-1 and TRBJ2-3, is KAGVTQTPRYLIKTRGQQVTLSCSPISGHRSVSWYQQTPGQGLQFLFEYFSETQRNKGNFPGRFSGRQFSNSRSEMNVSTLELGDSALYLCASSQGDRGPDTQYFGPGTRLTVL.